Below, 4 T cell receptor beta chains from the same sample are listed, as sequenced in a study of T cell responses to AZD1222 COVID-19 vaccine. Clones were sequenced by immunoSEQ multiplex PCR, and TCRdb holds only the in-frame ones, with some missing. The sample records over 150,000 clones, 85% to 90% being singletons. The material sequenced was peripheral blood, taken on day 0 of AZD1222 vaccination. The receptors here all came from an adult in good health.

This clone was recorded once. This chain uses TRBV30 with TRBJ2-5; no clear D. The CDR3 sequence is 13 residues long. The germline V gene encodes CDR1 GTSNPN and CDR2 SVGIG (reference sequence). Trimming took 0 bases from V and 0 from J, leaving 5 bases between them. The CDR3: CAWSVGNQETQYF. CDR3 bases: TGTGCCTGGAGTGTAGGCAACCAAGAGACCCAGTACTTC.

In this sample, this clone turned up once. This sequence joins TRBV7-2 and TRBJ2-3, with a weak D call TRBD1 (6 bases). Germline values: CDR1 SGHTA, CDR2 FQGNSA. V lost 3 bases, J lost 8 bases, and 15 bases lay in between. There are 14 residues in the CDR3. CDR3 loop: CASSFSWDMGTQYF. In DNA, the CDR3 is TGTGCCAGCAGCTTTAGCTGGGACATGGGTACGCAGTATTTT.

This clone was counted once. The chain recombines TRBV27 with TRBJ1-5; 7 positions agree with TRBD1. J was trimmed by 0 bases and V by 2 bases; bases with no gene match: 7. CDR3 size: 17 residues. Germline CDR1 is MNHEY and CDR2 is SMNVEV (reference sequence). The CDR3 coding sequence is TGTGCCAGCAGTTTACTTATGGGGACAGATAGCAATCAGCCCCAGCATTTT. Its translation: CASSLLMGTDSNQPQHF.

This chain links TRBV27 with TRBJ1-1; D is unresolved. The germline V gene encodes CDR1 MNHEY and CDR2 SMNVEV (reference sequence). The V gene lost 6 bases and the J gene lost 5 bases, with 16 bases spanning the gap. The CDR3 is made up of 14 amino acids. Here the CDR3 DNA reads TGTGCCAGCAGCCCTGGGAGAGGGAGAACTGAAGCTTTCTTT. Translating it yields CASSPGRGRTEAFF.